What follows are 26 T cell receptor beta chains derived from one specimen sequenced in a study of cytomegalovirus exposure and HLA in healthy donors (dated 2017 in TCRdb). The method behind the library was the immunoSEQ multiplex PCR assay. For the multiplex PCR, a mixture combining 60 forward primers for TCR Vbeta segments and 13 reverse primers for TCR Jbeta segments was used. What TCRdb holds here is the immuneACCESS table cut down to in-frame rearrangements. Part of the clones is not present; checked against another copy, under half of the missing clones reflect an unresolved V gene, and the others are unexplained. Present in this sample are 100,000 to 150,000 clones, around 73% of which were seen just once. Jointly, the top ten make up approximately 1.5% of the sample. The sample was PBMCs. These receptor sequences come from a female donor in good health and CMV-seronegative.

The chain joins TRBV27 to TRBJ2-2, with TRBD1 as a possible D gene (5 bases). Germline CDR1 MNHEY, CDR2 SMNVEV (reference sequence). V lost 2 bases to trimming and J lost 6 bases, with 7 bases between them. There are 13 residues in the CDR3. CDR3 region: CASSLMGPGELFF. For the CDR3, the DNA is TGTGCCAGCAGTTTAATGGGGCCCGGGGAGCTGTTTTTT.

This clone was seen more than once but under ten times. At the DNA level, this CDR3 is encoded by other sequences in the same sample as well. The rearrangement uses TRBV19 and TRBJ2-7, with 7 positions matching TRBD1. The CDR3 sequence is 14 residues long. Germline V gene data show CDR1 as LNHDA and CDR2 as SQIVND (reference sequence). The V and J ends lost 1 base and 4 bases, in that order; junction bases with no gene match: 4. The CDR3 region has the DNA TGTGCCAGTAGTATAGGGACAGGTGATTACGAGCAGTACTTC. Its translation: CASSIGTGDYEQYF.

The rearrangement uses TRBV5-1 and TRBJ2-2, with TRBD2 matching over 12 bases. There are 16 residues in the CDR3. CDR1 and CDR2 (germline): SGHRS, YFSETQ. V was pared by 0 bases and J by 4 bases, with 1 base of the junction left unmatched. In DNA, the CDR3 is TGCGCCAGCAGCTTGGGACTAGCGGGGGTCACCGGGGAGCTGTTTTTT. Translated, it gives CASSLGLAGVTGELFF.

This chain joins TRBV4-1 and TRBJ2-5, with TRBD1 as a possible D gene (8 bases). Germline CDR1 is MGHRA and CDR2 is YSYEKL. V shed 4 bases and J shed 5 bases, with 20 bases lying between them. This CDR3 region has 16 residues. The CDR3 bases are TGCGCCAGCAGCCCCCAGGGGGCGGGAGTATGGGAGACCCAGTACTTC. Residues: CASSPQGAGVWETQYF.

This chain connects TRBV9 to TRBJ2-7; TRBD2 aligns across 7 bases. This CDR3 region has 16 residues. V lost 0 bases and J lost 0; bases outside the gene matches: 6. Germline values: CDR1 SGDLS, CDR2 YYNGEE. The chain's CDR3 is CASSVGRGRGSYEQYF. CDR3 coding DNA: TGTGCCAGCAGCGTAGGAAGAGGGAGGGGCTCCTACGAGCAGTACTTC.

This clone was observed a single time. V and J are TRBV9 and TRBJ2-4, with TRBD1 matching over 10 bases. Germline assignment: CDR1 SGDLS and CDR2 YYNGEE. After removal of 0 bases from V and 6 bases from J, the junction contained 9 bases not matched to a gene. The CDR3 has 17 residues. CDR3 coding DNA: TGTGCCAGCAGCGTAGTGGAGAGACAGGGGGCGGGAAACATTCAGTACTTC. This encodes CASSVVERQGAGNIQYF.

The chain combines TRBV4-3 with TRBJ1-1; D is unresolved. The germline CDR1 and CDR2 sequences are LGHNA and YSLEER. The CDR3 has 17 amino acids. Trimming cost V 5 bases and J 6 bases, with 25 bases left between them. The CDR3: CASSFNLGEAGNSEAFF. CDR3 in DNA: TGCGCCAGCAGCTTCAACCTGGGAGAGGCAGGAAACTCTGAAGCTTTCTTT.

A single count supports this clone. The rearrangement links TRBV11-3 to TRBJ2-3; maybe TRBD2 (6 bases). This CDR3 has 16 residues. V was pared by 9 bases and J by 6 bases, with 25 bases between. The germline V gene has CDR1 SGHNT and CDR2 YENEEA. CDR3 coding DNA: TGTGCCAGGGGACCCGATTCTAGCGTGAGTGGGGATACGCAGTATTTT. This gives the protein CARGPDSSVSGDTQYF. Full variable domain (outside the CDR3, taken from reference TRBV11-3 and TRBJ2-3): EAGVVQSPRYKIIEKKQPVAFWCNPISGHNTLYWYLQNLGQGPELLIRYENEEAVDDSQLPKDRFSAERLKGVDSTLKIQPAELGDSAVYLCARGPDSSVSGDTQYFGPGTRLTVL.

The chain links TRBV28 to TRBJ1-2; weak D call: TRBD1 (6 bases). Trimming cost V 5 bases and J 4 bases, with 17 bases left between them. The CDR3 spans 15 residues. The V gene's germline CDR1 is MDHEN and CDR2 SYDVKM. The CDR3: CASSAYRDGTYGYTF. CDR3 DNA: TGTGCCAGCAGTGCTTACAGGGACGGGACCTATGGCTACACCTTC.

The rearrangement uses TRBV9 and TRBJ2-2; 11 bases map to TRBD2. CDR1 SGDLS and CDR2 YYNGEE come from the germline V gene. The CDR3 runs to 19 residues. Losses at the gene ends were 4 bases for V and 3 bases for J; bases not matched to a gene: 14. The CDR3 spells CASSPHPPGTSGYTGELFF. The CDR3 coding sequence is TGTGCCAGCAGCCCCCATCCCCCCGGGACTAGCGGATACACCGGGGAGCTGTTTTTT.

The CDR3 DNA reads as TGCGCCAGCAGTCAGGGACAGGGGGATGAAAAACTGTTTTTT. It codes for CASSQGQGDEKLFF. The chain has TRBV5-1 and TRBJ1-4; TRBD1 matches at 11 bases. The CDR3 has 14 amino acids. V lost 5 bases and J lost 6; bases outside the gene matches: 3. CDR1 is SGHRS, CDR2 YFSETQ, per germline.

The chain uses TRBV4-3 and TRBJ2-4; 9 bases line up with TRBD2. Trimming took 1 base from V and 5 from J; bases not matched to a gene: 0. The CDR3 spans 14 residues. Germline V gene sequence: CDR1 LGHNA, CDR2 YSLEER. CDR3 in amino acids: CASSQGLAENIQYF. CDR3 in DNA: TGCGCCAGCAGCCAAGGACTAGCGGAAAACATTCAGTACTTC.

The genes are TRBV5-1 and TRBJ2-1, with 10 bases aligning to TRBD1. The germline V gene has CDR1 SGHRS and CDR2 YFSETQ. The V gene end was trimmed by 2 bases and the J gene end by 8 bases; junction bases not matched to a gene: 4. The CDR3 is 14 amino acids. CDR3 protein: CASSLGTGVDEQFF. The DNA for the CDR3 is TGCGCCAGCAGCTTAGGGACAGGGGTCGATGAGCAGTTCTTC.

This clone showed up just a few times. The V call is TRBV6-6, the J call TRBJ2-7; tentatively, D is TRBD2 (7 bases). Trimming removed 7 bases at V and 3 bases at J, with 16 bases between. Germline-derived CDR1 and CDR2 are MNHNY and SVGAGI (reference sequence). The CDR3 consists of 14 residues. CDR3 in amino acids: CASNEGGDDYEQYF. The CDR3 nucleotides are TGTGCCAGCAACGAGGGGGGGGACGACTACGAGCAGTACTTC.

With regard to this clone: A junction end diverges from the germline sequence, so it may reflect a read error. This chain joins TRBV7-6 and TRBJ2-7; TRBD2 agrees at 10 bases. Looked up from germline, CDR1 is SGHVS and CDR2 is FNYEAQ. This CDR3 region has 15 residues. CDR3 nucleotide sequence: TGTGCCAGCAGTTTAGCGGGAGGAAGCTCCTACGAGCAGTACTTC. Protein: CASSLAGGSSYEQYF.

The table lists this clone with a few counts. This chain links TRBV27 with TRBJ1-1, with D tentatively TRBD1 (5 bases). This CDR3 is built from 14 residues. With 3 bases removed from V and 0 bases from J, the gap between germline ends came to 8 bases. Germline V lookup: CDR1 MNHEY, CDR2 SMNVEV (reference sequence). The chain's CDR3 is CASSFGGLNTEAFF. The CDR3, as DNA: TGTGCCAGCAGTTTTGGGGGGTTGAACACTGAAGCTTTCTTT.

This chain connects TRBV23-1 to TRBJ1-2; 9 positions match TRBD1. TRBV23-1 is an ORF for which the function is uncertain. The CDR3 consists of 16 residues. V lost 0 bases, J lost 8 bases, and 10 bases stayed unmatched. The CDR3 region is CASSQSRQGGMWGYTF. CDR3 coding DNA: TGCGCCAGCAGTCAATCCCGACAGGGGGGGATGTGGGGCTACACCTTC.

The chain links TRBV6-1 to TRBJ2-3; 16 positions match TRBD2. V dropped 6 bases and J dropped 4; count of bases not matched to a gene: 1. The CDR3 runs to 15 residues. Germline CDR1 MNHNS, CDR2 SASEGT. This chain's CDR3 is CASRGLAGGPDTQYF. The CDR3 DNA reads TGTGCCAGCAGGGGACTAGCGGGAGGGCCAGATACGCAGTATTTT.

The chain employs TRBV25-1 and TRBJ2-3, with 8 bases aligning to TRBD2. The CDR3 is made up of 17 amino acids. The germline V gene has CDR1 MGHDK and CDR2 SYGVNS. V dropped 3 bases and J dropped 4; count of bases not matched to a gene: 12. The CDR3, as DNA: TGTGCCAGCAGTGACCTACTCACCACGGGAGGGCCAGATACGCAGTATTTT. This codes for CASSDLLTTGGPDTQYF.

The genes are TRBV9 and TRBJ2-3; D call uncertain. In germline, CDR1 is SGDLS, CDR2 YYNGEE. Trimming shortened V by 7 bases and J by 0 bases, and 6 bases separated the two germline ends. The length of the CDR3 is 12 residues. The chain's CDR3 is CASSQSTDTQYF. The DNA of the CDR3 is TGTGCCAGCTCCCAAAGCACAGATACGCAGTATTTT.

DNA of the CDR3: TGTGCCAGCAGACGGGTGGTCTATGGCTACACCTTC. It codes for CASRRVVYGYTF. V and J are TRBV2 and TRBJ1-2; D remains unclear. The V gene's germline CDR1 is SNHLY and CDR2 FYNNEI. The CDR3 consists of 12 residues. V was cut by 6 bases and J by 4 bases, with 9 bases left in between.

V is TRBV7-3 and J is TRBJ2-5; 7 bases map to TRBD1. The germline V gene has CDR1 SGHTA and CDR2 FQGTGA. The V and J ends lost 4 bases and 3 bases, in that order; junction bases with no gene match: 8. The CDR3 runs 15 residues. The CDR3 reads CASSYNGQAEETQYF. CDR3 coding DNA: TGTGCCAGCAGCTACAACGGACAGGCCGAAGAGACCCAGTACTTC.

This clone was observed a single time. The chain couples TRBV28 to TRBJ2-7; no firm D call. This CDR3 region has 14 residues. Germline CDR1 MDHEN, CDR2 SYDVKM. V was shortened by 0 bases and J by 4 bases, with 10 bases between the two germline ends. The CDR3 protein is CASSLWSGGYEQYF. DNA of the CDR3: TGTGCCAGCAGTTTATGGTCGGGTGGGTACGAGCAGTACTTC.

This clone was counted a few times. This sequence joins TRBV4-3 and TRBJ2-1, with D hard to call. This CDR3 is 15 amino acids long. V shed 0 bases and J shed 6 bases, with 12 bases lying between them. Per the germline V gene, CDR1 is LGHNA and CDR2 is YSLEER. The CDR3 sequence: CASSQDRATGNEQFF. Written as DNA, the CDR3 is TGCGCCAGCAGCCAAGATCGAGCCACGGGCAATGAGCAGTTCTTC.

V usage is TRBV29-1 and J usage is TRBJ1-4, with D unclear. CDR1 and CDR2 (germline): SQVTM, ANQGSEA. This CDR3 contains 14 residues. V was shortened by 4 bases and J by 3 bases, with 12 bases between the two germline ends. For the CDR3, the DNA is TGCAGCGTTGCTTTTACCGGGGCTAATGAAAAACTGTTTTTT. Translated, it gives CSVAFTGANEKLFF.

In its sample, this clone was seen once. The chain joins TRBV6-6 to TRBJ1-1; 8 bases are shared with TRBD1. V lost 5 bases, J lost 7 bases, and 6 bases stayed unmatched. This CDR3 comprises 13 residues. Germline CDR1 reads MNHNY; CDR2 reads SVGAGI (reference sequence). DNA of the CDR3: TGTGCCAGCAGTCCACAGGGGGTTAATGAAGCTTTCTTT. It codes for CASSPQGVNEAFF.